This passage covers 22 T cell receptor beta chains from one sample sequenced in a study of blood T cell repertoires in COVID-19 (dated by TCRdb to between 2020 and 2021). To prepare the library, the immunoSEQ multiplex PCR assay was applied. Imported from immuneACCESS, the table was reduced by TCRdb to in-frame sequences with V and J called. These copies leave out some clones; in studies compared against another copy, an unresolved V gene accounts for under half, and the cause of the remainder is not known. The sample yields 100,000 to 150,000 clones; over 55% were counted once. The top ten clonotypes cover 2% to 2.5% of the sample. Material: peripheral blood. These receptors originate from a woman between 65 and 79 years old with acute or convalescent COVID-19.

CDR3 protein: CASSAVESTQYF. In DNA form, the CDR3 reads TGTGCCAGCAGTGCGGTCGAGTCGACCCAGTACTTC. The chain carries TRBV2 and TRBJ2-5, with unresolved D. The CDR3 runs 12 residues. Germline CDR1 SNHLY, CDR2 FYNNEI. V shed 4 bases and J shed 7 bases, with 10 bases lying between them.

J is TRBJ2-7 and V is TRBV5-1; 9 nucleotides line up with TRBD1. There are 15 residues in the CDR3. V lost 4 bases and J lost 3; bases outside the gene matches: 8. The V gene's germline CDR1 is SGHRS and CDR2 YFSETQ. The CDR3 loop is CASSVYPGQGYEQYF. Here the CDR3 DNA reads TGCGCCAGCAGCGTTTATCCGGGACAGGGCTACGAGCAGTACTTC.

This chain links TRBV29-1 with TRBJ1-1, with D tentatively TRBD1 (5 bases). The germline V and J ends were trimmed by 3 bases and 6 bases, with 11 bases remaining between them. The length of the CDR3 is 12 residues. CDR1 SQVTM and CDR2 ANQGSEA come from the germline V gene. The chain's CDR3 is CSVDHGGSEAFF. The CDR3 bases are TGCAGCGTTGACCACGGGGGTTCTGAAGCTTTCTTT.

This chain connects TRBV11-2 to TRBJ2-7; 10 bases match TRBD2. The CDR3 is 19 amino acids. Germline V gene lookup returns CDR1 SGHAT and CDR2 FQNNGV. V lost 4 bases to trimming and J lost 2 bases; unmatched junction nucleotides: 17. The CDR3 DNA sequence: TGTGCCAGCAGCTCGAATACAGGGGGAGATAGCGGGAGGCCCTACGAGCAGTACTTC. The encoded protein is CASSSNTGGDSGRPYEQYF.

In DNA form, the CDR3 reads TGTGCCAGCAGCTTCATGTCCGGGGTTGGAGCTGAAAAACTGTTTTTT. This encodes CASSFMSGVGAEKLFF. The V call is TRBV7-2, the J call TRBJ1-4; D gene unclear. Germline CDR1 and CDR2: SGHTA and FQGNSA. The CDR3 consists of 16 residues. The V end lost 3 bases, the J end lost 7 bases, and 18 bases lay between the germline ends.

V is TRBV6-5 and J is TRBJ1-2; D is possibly TRBD1 (5 bases). V was trimmed by 5 bases and J by 2 bases, leaving 9 bases between them. The germline gives CDR1 MNHEY, CDR2 SVGAGI. The CDR3 sequence is 13 residues long. This CDR3 is CASSPDINYGYTF. CDR3 bases: TGTGCCAGCAGTCCGGACATAAACTATGGCTACACCTTC.

The chain is built from TRBV7-8 and TRBJ1-1, with TRBD1 matching over 9 bases. Trimming removed 4 bases from V and 0 bases from J; junction bases left unmatched: 6. Germline V CDR1 and CDR2: SGHVS, FQNEAQ. The CDR3 runs 16 residues. The CDR3 here is CASSYRGQGLNTEAFF. CDR3 in DNA: TGTGCCAGCAGCTATAGGGGACAGGGACTGAACACTGAAGCTTTCTTT.

This clone was observed a single time. CDR3 in amino acids: CASHKQETGELFF. The CDR3 DNA sequence: TGTGCCAGTCATAAGCAGGAAACCGGGGAGCTGTTTTTT. The chain joins TRBV19 to TRBJ2-2; D remains ambiguous. This CDR3 is 13 amino acids long. V gave up 8 bases and J gave up 5 bases, with 12 bases separating them. Germline CDR1 and CDR2: LNHDA and SQIVND (reference sequence).

A single count supports this clone. The chain employs TRBV24-1 and TRBJ2-5; the match to TRBD2 covers 7 bases. With V trimmed by 5 bases and J by 4 bases, 6 bases remained unmatched. CDR3 length: 14 residues. Germline-derived CDR1 and CDR2 are KGHDR and SFDVKD. The CDR3 sequence: CATSARWGGETQYF. The CDR3 DNA sequence: TGTGCCACCAGTGCACGCTGGGGGGGAGAGACCCAGTACTTC.

The chain couples TRBV6-4 to TRBJ1-1, with TRBD1 as a possible D gene (5 bases). Between the trimmed V and J ends, which lost 3 bases and 1 base, there was a span of 12 bases. This CDR3 spans 15 amino acids. Germline assignment: CDR1 MRHNA and CDR2 SNTAGT. The CDR3, as DNA: TGTGCCAGCAGTGAATATGGGGGAGGGAACACTGAAGCTTTCTTT. The encoded protein is CASSEYGGGNTEAFF.

This clone has a single count. This chain uses TRBV5-1 with TRBJ2-1; TRBD1 aligns across 8 bases. The CDR3 length is 15 residues. Germline V gene sequence: CDR1 SGHRS, CDR2 YFSETQ. V trimming: 1 base; J trimming: 12 bases; junction bases outside the gene matches: 12. For the CDR3, the DNA is TGCGCCAGCAGCTTGCTCCAGGGGGCGAACAAGGCGCAGTTCTTC. Residues: CASSLLQGANKAQFF.

This chain joins TRBV12-3 or TRBV12-4 and TRBJ2-7, with no clear D. V lost 2 bases and J lost 5, with 7 bases in between. The CDR3 runs to 12 residues. The CDR3 nucleotides are TGTGCCAGCAGTTTAATTCCTGACGAGCAGTACTTC. Translated: CASSLIPDEQYF.

The chain employs TRBV5-1 and TRBJ2-5, with TRBD2 matching 8 bases. The V and J ends lost 4 bases and 4 bases, in that order; junction bases with no gene match: 12. The CDR3 consists of 16 residues. Germline CDR1 and CDR2: SGHRS and YFSETQ. The CDR3 spells CASSRGSWTSLETQYF. For the CDR3, the DNA is TGCGCCAGCAGCAGGGGGTCTTGGACTAGCTTAGAGACCCAGTACTTC.

The rearrangement links TRBV19 to TRBJ2-5, with TRBD2 identical over 8 bases. The CDR3 is 15 amino acids. CDR1 and CDR2 from the germline V gene are LNHDA and SQIVND (reference sequence). J was trimmed by 1 base and V by 6 bases; bases with no gene match: 7. The CDR3 DNA reads TGTGCCAGTAGACCTAGGAGCGGGGGCCAAGAGACCCAGTACTTC. Amino acids: CASRPRSGGQETQYF.

The chain has TRBV10-2 and TRBJ2-7, with 7 bases fitting TRBD1. The J segment lost 5 bases and the V segment lost 6 bases, leaving 10 bases of the junction unmatched. The germline V gene encodes CDR1 WSHSY and CDR2 SAAADI. The CDR3 has 14 residues. The CDR3 protein is CASSLQGFNNEQYF. The CDR3 DNA reads as TGCGCCAGCAGCTTACAGGGGTTTAACAACGAGCAGTACTTC.

The chain combines TRBV2 with TRBJ2-1; D remains ambiguous. With 4 bases removed from V and 0 bases from J, the gap between germline ends came to 13 bases. CDR3 length: 16 residues. Per the germline V gene, CDR1 is SNHLY and CDR2 is FYNNEI. In DNA, the CDR3 is TGTGCCAGCAGTGTATCAGCGTTTGGCTCCTACAATGAGCAGTTCTTC. It is translated as CASSVSAFGSYNEQFF.

The chain combines TRBV30 with TRBJ1-2; possibly TRBD1 for D (5 bases). From germline, CDR1 is GTSNPN and CDR2 SVGIG (reference sequence). The CDR3 is made up of 13 amino acids. Trimming pared 0 bases from V and 6 bases from J, leaving 11 bases between. The CDR3 sequence is CAWSVTGVNGYTF. DNA for the CDR3: TGTGCCTGGAGTGTAACAGGAGTGAATGGCTACACCTTC.

This chain connects TRBV7-8 to TRBJ2-5, with D perhaps matching TRBD1 (6 bases). Germline CDR1 SGHVS, CDR2 FQNEAQ. CDR3 length: 15 amino acids. Between the trimmed V and J ends, which lost 0 bases and 2 bases, there was a span of 10 bases. The CDR3 here is CASSLAPGHQETQYF. The CDR3 DNA sequence: TGTGCCAGCAGCTTAGCTCCGGGACATCAAGAGACCCAGTACTTC.

The gene calls are TRBV7-2 and TRBJ2-7, with TRBD2 matching 7 bases. CDR3 length: 15 residues. Germline trimming cut 3 bases from V and 2 bases from J; bases unmatched to any gene: 7. Looked up from germline, CDR1 is SGHTA and CDR2 is FQGNSA. The CDR3 sequence is CASSFTGGRTYEQYF. DNA for the CDR3: TGTGCCAGCAGCTTTACCGGGGGGAGGACCTACGAGCAGTACTTC.

The J gene is TRBJ1-2, the V gene TRBV29-1, with D perhaps matching TRBD1 (5 bases). V was pared by 4 bases and J by 7 bases, with 13 bases between. CDR1 and CDR2 (germline): SQVTM, ANQGSEA. The length of the CDR3 is 12 residues. CDR3 loop: CSVAQVMGGYTF. For the CDR3, the DNA is TGCAGCGTTGCACAGGTTATGGGTGGCTACACCTTC.

The chain has TRBV2 and TRBJ1-4; D might be TRBD1 (6 bases). Trimming stripped 5 bases from V and 2 bases from J, with 9 bases between. The CDR3 covers 14 residues. CDR1 and CDR2 from the germline V gene are SNHLY and FYNNEI. CDR3 sequence: CASSNQGTNEKLFF. For the CDR3, the DNA is TGTGCCAGCAGTAATCAGGGGACTAATGAAAAACTGTTTTTT.

The chain is built from TRBV29-1 and TRBJ1-2, with D possibly TRBD1 on 6 matching bases. Looked up from germline, CDR1 is SQVTM and CDR2 is ANQGSEA. The CDR3 length is 13 residues. With 5 bases removed from V and 2 bases from J, the gap between germline ends came to 12 bases. CDR3 in amino acids: CSVPVQGNYGYTF. The CDR3 DNA follows: TGCAGCGTTCCGGTACAGGGAAACTATGGCTACACCTTC. Full variable domain (remainder filled in from reference TRBV29-1 and TRBJ1-2): SAVISQKPSRDICQRGTSLTIQCQVDSQVTMMFWYRQQPGQSLTLIATANQGSEATYESGFVIDKFPISRPNLTFSTLTVSNMSPEDSSIYLCSVPVQGNYGYTFGSGTRLTVV.